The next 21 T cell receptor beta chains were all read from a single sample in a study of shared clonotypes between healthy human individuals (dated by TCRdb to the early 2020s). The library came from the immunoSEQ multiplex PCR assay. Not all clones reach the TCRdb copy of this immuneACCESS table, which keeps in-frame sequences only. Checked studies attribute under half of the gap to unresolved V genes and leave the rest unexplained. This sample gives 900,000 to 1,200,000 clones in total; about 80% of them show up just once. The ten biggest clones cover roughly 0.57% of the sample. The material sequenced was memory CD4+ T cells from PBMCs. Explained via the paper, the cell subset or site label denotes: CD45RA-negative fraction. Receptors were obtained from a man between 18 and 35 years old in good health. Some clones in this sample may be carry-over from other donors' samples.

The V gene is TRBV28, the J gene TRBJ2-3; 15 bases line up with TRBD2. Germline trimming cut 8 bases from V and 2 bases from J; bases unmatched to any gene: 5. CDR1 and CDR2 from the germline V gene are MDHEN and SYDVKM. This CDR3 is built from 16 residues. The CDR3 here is CASGTSGRTNTDTQYF. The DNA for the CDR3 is TGTGCCAGCGGGACTAGCGGGAGGACAAACACAGATACGCAGTATTTT.

The CDR3 loop is CASSSDGLGKPQHF. CDR3 coding DNA: TGTGCCAGCAGCTCTGACGGACTCGGTAAGCCCCAGCATTTT. This chain uses TRBV7-2 with TRBJ1-5, with D unresolved. Germline CDR1 and CDR2: SGHTA and FQGNSA. Trimming left V 4 bases short and J 8 bases short, with 15 bases between. There are 14 residues in the CDR3. The full variable domain, its missing parts supplied by reference TRBV7-2 and TRBJ1-5, is GAGVSQSPSNKVTEKGKDVELRCDPISGHTALYWYRQSLGQGLEFLIYFQGNSAPDKSGLPSDRFSAERTGGSVSTLTIQRTQQEDSAVYLCASSSDGLGKPQHFGDGTRLSIL.

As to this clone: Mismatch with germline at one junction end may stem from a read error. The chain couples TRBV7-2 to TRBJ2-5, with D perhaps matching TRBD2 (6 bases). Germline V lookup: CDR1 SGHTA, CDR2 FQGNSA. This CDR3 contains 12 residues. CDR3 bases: TGTGCCAGCAGCTTAAATAAGAAGGGCGGGGACTTC. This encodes CASSLNKKGGDF.

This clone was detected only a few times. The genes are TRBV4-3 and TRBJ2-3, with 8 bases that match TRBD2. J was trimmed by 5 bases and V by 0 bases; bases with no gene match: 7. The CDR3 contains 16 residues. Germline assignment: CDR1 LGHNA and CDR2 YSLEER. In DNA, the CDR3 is TGCGCCAGCAGCCAAGAGGGAGCGGGAGTCAGAGATACGCAGTATTTT. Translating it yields CASSQEGAGVRDTQYF.

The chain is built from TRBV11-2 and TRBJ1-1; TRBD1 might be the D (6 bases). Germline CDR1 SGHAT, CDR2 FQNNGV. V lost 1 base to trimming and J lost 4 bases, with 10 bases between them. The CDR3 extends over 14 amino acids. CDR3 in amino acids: CASSLAQGITEAFF. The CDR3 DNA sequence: TGTGCCAGCAGCTTAGCCCAGGGGATCACTGAAGCTTTCTTT. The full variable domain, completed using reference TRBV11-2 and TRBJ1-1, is EAGVAQSPRYKIIEKRQSVAFWCNPISGHATLYWYQQILGQGPKLLIQFQNNGVVDDSQLPKDRFSAERLKGVDSTLKIQPAKLEDSAVYLCASSLAQGITEAFFGQGTRLTVV.

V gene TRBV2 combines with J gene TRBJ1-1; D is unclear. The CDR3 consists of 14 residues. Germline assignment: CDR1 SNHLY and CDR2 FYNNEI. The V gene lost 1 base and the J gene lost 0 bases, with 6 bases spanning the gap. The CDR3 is CASSEETMNTEAFF. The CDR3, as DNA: TGTGCCAGCAGTGAAGAGACCATGAACACTGAAGCTTTCTTT.

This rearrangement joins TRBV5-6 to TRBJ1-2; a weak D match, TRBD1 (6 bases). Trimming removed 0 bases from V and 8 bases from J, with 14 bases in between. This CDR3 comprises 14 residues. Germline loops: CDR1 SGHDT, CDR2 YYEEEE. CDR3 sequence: CASSLGRGFVGYTF. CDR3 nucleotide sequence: TGTGCCAGCAGCTTGGGCAGGGGATTTGTCGGCTACACCTTC.

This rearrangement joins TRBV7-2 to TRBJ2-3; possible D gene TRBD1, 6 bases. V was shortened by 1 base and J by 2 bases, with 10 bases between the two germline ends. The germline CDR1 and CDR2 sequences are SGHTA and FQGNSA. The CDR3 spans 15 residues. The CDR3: CASSLVQGSTDTQYF. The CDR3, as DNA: TGTGCCAGCAGCTTAGTCCAGGGGTCCACAGATACGCAGTATTTT.

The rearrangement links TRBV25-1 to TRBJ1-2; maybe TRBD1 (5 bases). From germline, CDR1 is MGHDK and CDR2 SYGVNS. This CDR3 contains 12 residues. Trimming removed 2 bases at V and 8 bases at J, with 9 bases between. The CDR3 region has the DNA TGTGCCAGCAGTGAACAGGGAAGGGGCTACACCTTC. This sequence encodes CASSEQGRGYTF.

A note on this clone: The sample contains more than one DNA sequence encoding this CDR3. CDR3 in amino acids: CASSLGVNTEAFF. The DNA for the CDR3 is TGCGCCAGCAGCTTGGGAGTGAACACTGAAGCTTTCTTT. The chain is built from TRBV5-1 and TRBJ1-1; D not certain. The CDR3 is 13 residues long. CDR1 is SGHRS and CDR2 is YFSETQ in the germline V gene. The ends were cut back, 0 bases at V and 0 bases at J, with 3 bases in the middle. Together with reference TRBV5-1 and TRBJ1-1, the CDR3 gives the full variable domain: KAGVTQTPRYLIKTRGQQVTLSCSPISGHRSVSWYQQTPGQGLQFLFEYFSETQRNKGNFPGRFSGRQFSNSRSEMNVSTLELGDSALYLCASSLGVNTEAFFGQGTRLTVV.

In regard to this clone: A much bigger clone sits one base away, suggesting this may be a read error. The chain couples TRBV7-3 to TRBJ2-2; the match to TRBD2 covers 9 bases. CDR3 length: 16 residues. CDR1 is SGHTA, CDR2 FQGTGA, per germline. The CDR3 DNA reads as TGTGCCGGCAGCTTACGGATAGCGGGAGATGGCGGGGAGCTGTTTTTT. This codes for CAGSLRIAGDGGELFF.

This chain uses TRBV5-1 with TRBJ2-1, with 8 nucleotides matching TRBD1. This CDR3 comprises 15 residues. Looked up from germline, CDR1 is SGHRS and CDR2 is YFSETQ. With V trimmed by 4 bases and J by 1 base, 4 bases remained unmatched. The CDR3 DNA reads TGCGCCAGCAGCCTCCGGACAGGGTCCTACAATGAGCAGTTCTTC. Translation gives CASSLRTGSYNEQFF.

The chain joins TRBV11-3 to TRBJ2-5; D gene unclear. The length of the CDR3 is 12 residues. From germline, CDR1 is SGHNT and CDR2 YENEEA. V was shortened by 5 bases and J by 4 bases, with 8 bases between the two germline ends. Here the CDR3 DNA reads TGTGCCAGCAGCCACGGCGGAGAGACCCAGTACTTC. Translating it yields CASSHGGETQYF.

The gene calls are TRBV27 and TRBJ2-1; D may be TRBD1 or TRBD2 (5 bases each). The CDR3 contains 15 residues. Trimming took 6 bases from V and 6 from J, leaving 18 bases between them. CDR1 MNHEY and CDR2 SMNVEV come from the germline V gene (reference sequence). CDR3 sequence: CASRRTGTELNEQFF. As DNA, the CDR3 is TGTGCCAGCAGGCGAACCGGGACCGAACTCAATGAGCAGTTCTTC.

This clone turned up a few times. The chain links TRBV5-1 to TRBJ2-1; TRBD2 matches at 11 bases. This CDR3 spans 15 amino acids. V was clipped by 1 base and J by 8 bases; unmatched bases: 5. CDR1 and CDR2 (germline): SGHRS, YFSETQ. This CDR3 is CASSLLTSGSYEQFF. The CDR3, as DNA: TGCGCCAGCAGCTTGCTTACTAGCGGGAGCTATGAGCAGTTCTTC.

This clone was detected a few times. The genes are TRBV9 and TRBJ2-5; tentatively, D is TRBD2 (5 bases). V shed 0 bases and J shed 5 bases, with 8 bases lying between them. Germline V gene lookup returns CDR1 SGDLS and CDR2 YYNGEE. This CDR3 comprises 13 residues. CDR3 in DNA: TGTGCCAGCAGCGTAGCTACGGGGGAGACCCAGTACTTC. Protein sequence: CASSVATGETQYF.

Here the CDR3 reads CASSLAGGDRDNEQYF. CDR3 bases: TGCGCCAGCAGCTTGGCCGGAGGGGACAGGGACAACGAGCAGTACTTC. The gene calls are TRBV5-1 and TRBJ2-7; 9 nucleotides align to TRBD1. With V trimmed by 0 bases and J by 5 bases, 9 bases remained unmatched. The germline gives CDR1 SGHRS, CDR2 YFSETQ. CDR3 length equals 16 residues.

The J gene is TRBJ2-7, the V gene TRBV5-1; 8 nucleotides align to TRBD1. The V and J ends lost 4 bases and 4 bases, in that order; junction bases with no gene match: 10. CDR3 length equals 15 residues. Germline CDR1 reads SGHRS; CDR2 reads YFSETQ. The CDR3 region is CASSLMTGAGYEQYF. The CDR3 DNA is TGCGCCAGCAGCCTTATGACAGGGGCTGGATACGAGCAGTACTTC.

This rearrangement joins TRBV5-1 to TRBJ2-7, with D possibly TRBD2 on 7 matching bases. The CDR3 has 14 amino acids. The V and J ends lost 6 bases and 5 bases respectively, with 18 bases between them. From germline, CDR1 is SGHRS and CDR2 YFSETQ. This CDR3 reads CASTPTGGGDEQYF. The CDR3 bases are TGCGCCAGCACCCCAACGGGGGGCGGCGACGAGCAGTACTTC.

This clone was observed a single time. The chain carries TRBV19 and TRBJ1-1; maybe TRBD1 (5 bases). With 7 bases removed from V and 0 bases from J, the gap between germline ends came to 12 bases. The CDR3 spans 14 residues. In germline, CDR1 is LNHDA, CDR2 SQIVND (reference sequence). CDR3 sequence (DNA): TGTGCCAGTAACCCGACAGATTTGAACACTGAAGCTTTCTTT. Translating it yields CASNPTDLNTEAFF.

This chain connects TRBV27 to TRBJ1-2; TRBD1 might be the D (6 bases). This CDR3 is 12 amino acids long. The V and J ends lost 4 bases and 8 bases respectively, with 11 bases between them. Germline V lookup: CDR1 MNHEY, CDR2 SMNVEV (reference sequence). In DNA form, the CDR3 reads TGTGCCAGCAGTTCCAGGGGAGGGGGCTACACCTTC. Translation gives CASSSRGGGYTF.